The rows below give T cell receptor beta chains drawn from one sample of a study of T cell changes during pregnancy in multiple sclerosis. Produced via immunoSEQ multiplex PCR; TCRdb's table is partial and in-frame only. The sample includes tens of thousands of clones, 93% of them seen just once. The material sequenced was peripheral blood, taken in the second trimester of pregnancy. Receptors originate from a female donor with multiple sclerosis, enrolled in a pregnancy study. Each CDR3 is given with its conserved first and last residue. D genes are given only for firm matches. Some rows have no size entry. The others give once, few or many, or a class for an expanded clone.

TGCGCCAGCAGCTTGGCAGAGGATTCGAACACCGGGGAGCTGTTTTTT	CASSLAEDSNTGELFF	NA	16	NA	TRBV5-1	TRBJ2-2
TGTGCTAGTGGTTTGGATAACGGGGGGGAGACCCAGTACTTC	CASGLDNGGETQYF	TRBD2	14	NA	TRBV12-5	TRBJ2-5
TGTGCCAGCAGTCTACGTTACAATGAGCAGTTCTTC	CASSLRYNEQFF	NA	12	few	TRBV2	TRBJ2-1
TGTGCCAGCAGCGTAGACGGGGTCTACAATGAGCAGTTCTTC	CASSVDGVYNEQFF	NA	14	NA	TRBV9	TRBJ2-1
TGCGCCTCCAATGAAGGGGCGGAGGGGAATGAGCAGTTCTTC	CASNEGAEGNEQFF	NA	14	NA	TRBV5-1	TRBJ2-1
TGTGCCAGCAGTTCGGGAACTAGCGGGGGGCCCTACGAGCAGTACTTC	CASSSGTSGGPYEQYF	TRBD2	16	NA	TRBV27	TRBJ2-7
TGTGCCAGCAGCGTAGTTGGGGGGGCTGACGATGAGCAGTTCTTC	CASSVVGGADDEQFF	NA	15	NA	TRBV9	TRBJ2-1
TGTGCCAGCAATTCCCGCGGGACGGCCACCTACGAGCAGTACTTC	CASNSRGTATYEQYF	NA	15	NA	TRBV6-5	TRBJ2-7
TGTGCCAGCAGCGTAGGGACAGGCTACAATCAGCCCCAGCATTTT	CASSVGTGYNQPQHF	TRBD1	15	NA	TRBV9	TRBJ1-5
TGCGCCAGCAGCCACACTTGGGGCGACACTGAAGCTTTCTTT	CASSHTWGDTEAFF	NA	14	once	TRBV5-1	TRBJ1-1
TGTGCCTGGATCGGGACTCCCAGGAGGTCCTACGAGCAGTACTTC	CAWIGTPRRSYEQYF	NA	15	NA	TRBV30	TRBJ2-7
TGTGCCAGCTCACCGCGCGACAGAGATAATTCACCCCTCCACTTT	CASSPRDRDNSPLHF	NA	15	NA	TRBV18	TRBJ1-6
TGTGCCAGCTCCGATCGGGACACCATATATTTT	CASSDRDTIYF	NA	11	NA	TRBV19	TRBJ1-3
TGCACCAGCAGCCAAGACGGGGGGGTAAGAAATGAGCAGTTCTTC	CTSSQDGGVRNEQFF	NA	15	NA	TRBV1	TRBJ2-1
TGTGCCTGGGGGACAGGGGGCGTCCCAGATACGCAGTATTTT	CAWGTGGVPDTQYF	TRBD1	14	NA	TRBV30	TRBJ2-3
TGTGCCAGCAGCGGTCTAGCGGGGGGCCAACCCGCTCTAGATACGCAGTATTTT	CASSGLAGGQPALDTQYF	TRBD2	18	NA	TRBV9	TRBJ2-3
TGTGCCAGCAGTGCCACGGAAGGGTGGCAGGGGTCTGAAGCTTTCTTT	CASSATEGWQGSEAFF	NA	16	NA	TRBV2	TRBJ1-1
TGTGCCAGCAGTGACAGGGAGGCCGGACAGCCCCAGCATTTT	CASSDREAGQPQHF	NA	14	NA	TRBV6-1	TRBJ1-5
TGTGCCAGCAGTGAAGCTGTCCGATACTTCACAGATACGCAGTATTTT	CASSEAVRYFTDTQYF	NA	16	NA	TRBV6-1	TRBJ2-3
TGTGCCAGCAGTTACCAACGGGACAGGGGGCATCCACCCCTCCACTTT	CASSYQRDRGHPPLHF	TRBD1	16	once	TRBV6-6	TRBJ1-6
TGTGCCAGCAGCTTGACTAGCGGGGGCGGGGTAACCAAAAACATTCAGTACTTC	CASSLTSGGGVTKNIQYF	TRBD2	18	once	TRBV5-6	TRBJ2-4
TGTGCCAGCAGTCCCGGGGGGGCGATGTCTGAAGCTTTCTTT	CASSPGGAMSEAFF	NA	14	NA	TRBV6-4	TRBJ1-1
TGTGCCAGCAGCTTCGGGACAGGGAGAATCGGGGAGCTGTTTTTT	CASSFGTGRIGELFF	TRBD1	15	NA	TRBV5-6	TRBJ2-2
TGCGCCAGCAGCTTGCGAGGGAGTGTTGTCCGAGAGACCCAGTACTTC	CASSLRGSVVRETQYF	NA	16	NA	TRBV5-1	TRBJ2-5
TGTGCCAGTAGTCCCACAGGAGCTTATGGCTACACCTTC	CASSPTGAYGYTF	NA	13	once	TRBV19	TRBJ1-2
TGTGCCAGCAGCATGTTCTCCGGGACTAGGGACAATGAGCAGTTCTTC	CASSMFSGTRDNEQFF	TRBD2	16	NA	TRBV7-3	TRBJ2-1
TGTGCCAGCAGCGTAGGGGAGGTTTGGAATTCACCCCTCCACTTT	CASSVGEVWNSPLHF	NA	15	NA	TRBV9	TRBJ1-6
TGTGCCATCAGTGAGCGACAGGGGGTTTACAATGAGCAGTTCTTC	CAISERQGVYNEQFF	TRBD1	15	NA	TRBV10-3	TRBJ2-1
TGTGCCAGCAGTTATTCGGAGACCCAGTACTTC	CASSYSETQYF	NA	11	NA	TRBV6-5	TRBJ2-5
TGTGCCAGCAGCTACAGACAGGGATTGGGATCTATTAGCAATCAGCCCCAGCATTTT	CASSYRQGLGSISNQPQHF	TRBD1	19	NA	TRBV28	TRBJ1-5
TGTGCCTCCAGGGGAGGCACAGATACGCAGTATTTT	CASRGGTDTQYF	NA	12	NA	TRBV6-5	TRBJ2-3
TGTGCCAGCAGCTTAGACAGGCCCTCTGGAAACACCATATATTTT	CASSLDRPSGNTIYF	NA	15	NA	TRBV7-8	TRBJ1-3
TGTGCCAGCAGTTACCGGGGGAGCTCCTACAATGAGCAGTTCTTC	CASSYRGSSYNEQFF	NA	15	NA	TRBV6-5	TRBJ2-1
TGTGCCAGCAGTGAAGTGCAGGGGGGCACAGATACGCAGTATTTT	CASSEVQGGTDTQYF	TRBD1	15	NA	TRBV6-1	TRBJ2-3
TGTGCCAGTAAACGGGGAGAAGGCTACACCTTC	CASKRGEGYTF	NA	11	NA	TRBV6-6	TRBJ1-2
TGTGCCAGCAGCTCCTGGACAGGCGAGTACGAGCAGTACTTC	CASSSWTGEYEQYF	TRBD1	14	NA	TRBV6-5	TRBJ2-7
TGTGCCAGCGCGGGGCTGGTCCAAGAGACCCAGTACTTC	CASAGLVQETQYF	NA	13	NA	TRBV27	TRBJ2-5
TGTGCCATCCGACTAGCGGGGGAGACCGGGGAGCTGTTTTTT	CAIRLAGETGELFF	TRBD2	14	NA	TRBV6-1	TRBJ2-2
TGCAGCGTTTCGGGGACAGGGGTGTACGAGCAGTACTTC	CSVSGTGVYEQYF	TRBD1	13	NA	TRBV29-1	TRBJ2-7
TGTGCCAGCAGCCCCCCCGGGAGCGAGGAGCAGTTCTTC	CASSPPGSEEQFF	NA	13	NA	TRBV6-5	TRBJ2-1
TGTGCCAGCAGTGAAGCATCCCTAGGGACAGCCTACGAGCAGTACTTC	CASSEASLGTAYEQYF	TRBD1	16	NA	TRBV2	TRBJ2-7
TGTGCCAGCAGTTACTCGAGTATCGCTACCTATGGCTACACCTTC	CASSYSSIATYGYTF	NA	15	NA	TRBV6-5	TRBJ1-2
TGTGCCAGTAGTATTGGACACTTGAACACTGAAGCTTTCTTT	CASSIGHLNTEAFF	NA	14	once	TRBV19	TRBJ1-1
TGTGCCAGCAGCTTAATCAGGGACACCGGGGAGCTGTTTTTT	CASSLIRDTGELFF	NA	14	NA	TRBV7-3	TRBJ2-2
TGCGCCAGCAGCCAGGGTAGACACGCTGCCGATTCACATTCCTACGAGCAGTACTTC	CASSQGRHAADSHSYEQYF	NA	19	NA	TRBV4-1	TRBJ2-7